Below are 32 T cell receptor beta chains sequenced from a single sample in a study of glioma-infiltrating T cells after dendritic cell vaccination. Libraries were prepared by immunoSEQ multiplex PCR; TCRdb keeps only in-frame clonotypes and omits some of them. Found here are about 73,000 clones, about 80% of them singletons; the top ten hold around 2.3%. The input for sequencing was blood, taken before dendritic cell vaccination. The receptors shown here come from a human donor with glioblastoma.

The chain couples TRBV18 to TRBJ1-3; D gene ambiguous. Germline loops: CDR1 KGHSH, CDR2 LQKENI. The V end was cut by 3 bases, the J end by 1 base, with 4 bases between. CDR3 length: 13 amino acids. CDR3 sequence: CASSPASGNTIYF. The CDR3 coding sequence is TGTGCCAGCTCACCGGCATCTGGAAACACCATATATTTT.

The V and J genes are TRBV7-2 and TRBJ2-7, with 12 bases identical to TRBD2. The CDR3 runs 17 residues. Germline V gene data show CDR1 as SGHTA and CDR2 as FQGNSA. J lost 0 bases, V lost 4 bases, and 7 bases had no gene match. The CDR3 bases are TGTGCCAGCAGCTCAGGGACTAGCGGGTTCAGCTCCTACGAGCAGTACTTC. Encoded protein: CASSSGTSGFSSYEQYF.

The table lists this clone with a few counts. The chain recombines TRBV6-4 with TRBJ2-2; TRBD2 matches at 8 bases. The trim removed 5 bases at V and 3 bases at J, leaving 5 bases unmatched. The germline V gene has CDR1 MRHNA and CDR2 SNTAGT. The CDR3 totals 15 residues. The CDR3 region is CASSRSGGDTGELFF. The CDR3 DNA is TGTGCCAGCAGTAGAAGCGGGGGCGACACCGGGGAGCTGTTTTTT.

This clone was observed once. The chain couples TRBV6-6 to TRBJ2-3; 7 nucleotides line up with TRBD2. The CDR3 is made up of 16 amino acids. The germline gives CDR1 MNHNY, CDR2 SVGAGI (reference sequence). Trimming took 5 bases from V and 0 from J; bases not matched to a gene: 8. The CDR3 coding sequence is TGTGCCAGCAGTCGTTCGACTAGCCAAAGCACAGATACGCAGTATTTT. Translation gives CASSRSTSQSTDTQYF.

V is TRBV9 and J is TRBJ1-2; no definite D call. The CDR3 totals 12 residues. Germline V CDR1 and CDR2: SGDLS, YYNGEE. V shed 4 bases and J shed 7 bases, with 11 bases lying between them. The CDR3, as DNA: TGTGCCAGCAGCACGGGATGGTTTGGCTACACCTTC. Its protein is CASSTGWFGYTF.

Here the CDR3 reads CASSFETGGYGYTF. In DNA, the CDR3 is TGTGCCAGCAGCTTCGAGACAGGGGGTTATGGCTACACCTTC. The gene calls are TRBV5-4 and TRBJ1-2; 9 nucleotides match TRBD1. The CDR3 is 14 residues long. V shed 2 bases, J shed 5 bases, and the junction held 4 bases outside the gene matches. The V gene's germline CDR1 is SGHNT and CDR2 YYREEE (reference sequence).

Concerning this clone: Other DNA sequences within the sample encode an identical CDR3. The gene calls are TRBV5-1 and TRBJ1-1; D is perhaps TRBD1 (6 bases). Trimming pared 3 bases from V and 0 bases from J, leaving 12 bases between. The CDR3 covers 15 residues. Germline-derived CDR1 and CDR2 are SGHRS and YFSETQ. CDR3 coding DNA: TGCGCCAGCAGCTCAGGGGTCCTAATGAACACTGAAGCTTTCTTT. It yields the protein CASSSGVLMNTEAFF.

The chain employs TRBV23-1 and TRBJ2-7; D might be TRBD1 (5 bases). TRBV23-1 is assigned to the ORF class and has an uncertain function. V was clipped by 0 bases and J by 3 bases, with 9 bases between them. The CDR3 runs 14 residues. The chain's CDR3 is CASSQSQGLYEQYV. As DNA, the CDR3 is TGCGCCAGCAGTCAATCCCAGGGCCTCTACGAGCAGTACGTC.

The chain couples TRBV21-1 to TRBJ1-2. TRBV21-1 is a pseudogene locus. This CDR3 has 20 amino acids. This CDR3 reads CASSTYLGAGNLTGNYGYTF. The CDR3 DNA reads TGTGCCAGCAGCACATACTTAGGGGCGGGGAACCTCACAGGAAACTATGGCTACACCTTC.

In this sample, this clone turned up a few times. The chain combines TRBV5-4 with TRBJ2-2; TRBD1 is a possible D gene (6 bases). In germline, CDR1 is SGHNT, CDR2 YYREEE (reference sequence). The V gene lost 2 bases and the J gene lost 4 bases, with 21 bases spanning the gap. The CDR3 extends over 18 amino acids. CDR3 in DNA: TGTGCCAGCAGCTTACCGATGGGGGCAGGGAAAGGCACCGGGGAGCTGTTTTTT. Its protein is CASSLPMGAGKGTGELFF.

The count of this clone is one. A read error may account for a junction end that differs from germline. V and J are TRBV27 and TRBJ2-7; 7 bases match TRBD1. The CDR3 is 15 residues long. Looked up from germline, CDR1 is MNHEY and CDR2 is SMNVEV (reference sequence). CDR3 bases: TGTGCCAGCAACACTCCCCGACAGGGCTCCCACGAGCAGTACTTC. As protein: CASNTPRQGSHEQYF.

This clone came up a few times. V is TRBV27 and J is TRBJ2-7; a weak D match, TRBD1 (6 bases). The CDR3 loop spans 15 amino acids. Germline assignment: CDR1 MNHEY and CDR2 SMNVEV (reference sequence). V was pared by 2 bases and J by 2 bases, with 13 bases between. The CDR3 sequence: CASSLVTGSPYEQYF. In nucleotides, the CDR3 is TGTGCCAGCAGTTTAGTAACAGGGTCCCCCTACGAGCAGTACTTC.

There are a few counts of this clone. V is TRBV7-9 and J is TRBJ2-1, with 8 nucleotides matching TRBD2. The CDR3 is 17 residues long. V lost 4 bases to trimming and J lost 4 bases; unmatched junction nucleotides: 12. Per germline, CDR1 SEHNR and CDR2 FQNEAQ (reference sequence). The DNA of the CDR3 is TGTGCCAGCAGCTCCTCCGGAGCGGGGGCAACGTACAATGAGCAGTTCTTC. The encoded protein is CASSSSGAGATYNEQFF.

The V gene is TRBV21-1, the J gene TRBJ2-7; the listed D gene, TRBD2, was not tested against the DNA. TRBV21-1 is labeled a pseudogene. CDR3 size: 19 residues. CDR3 protein: CASSKTGVYRPNIPYEQYV. Here the CDR3 DNA reads TGTGCCAGCAGCAAAACGGGGGTGTACAGGCCGAATATACCCTACGAGCAGTACGTC.

This clone was found a few times. V and J are TRBV19 and TRBJ1-3; 9 bases are a match to TRBD1. Germline CDR1 reads LNHDA; CDR2 reads SQIVND (reference sequence). This CDR3 spans 14 amino acids. V lost 7 bases to trimming and J lost 1 base; unmatched junction nucleotides: 2. The CDR3 protein is CASKQGASGNTIYF. The CDR3 DNA reads TGTGCCAGTAAACAGGGGGCATCTGGAAACACCATATATTTT.

V and J are TRBV6-6 and TRBJ2-3, with TRBD2 identical over 7 bases. After removal of 7 bases from V and 2 bases from J, the junction contained 6 bases not matched to a gene. Germline CDR1 and CDR2: MNHNY and SVGAGI (reference sequence). This CDR3 has 14 amino acids. CDR3 nucleotides: TGTGCCAGCATCGAAGCGGGGTTCACAGATACGCAGTATTTT. Protein product: CASIEAGFTDTQYF.

This sequence joins TRBV10-3 and TRBJ1-5; 7 bases line up with TRBD1. Germline V gives CDR1 ENHRY, CDR2 SYGVKD. The CDR3 loop spans 13 amino acids. J lost 1 base, V lost 10 bases, and 4 bases had no gene match. CDR3 bases: TGTGCCACGGGACAGCTGAGCAATCAGCCCCAGCATTTT. This encodes CATGQLSNQPQHF.

This clone was observed a few times. This chain's CDR3 is CSVDLSPGGYEQYF. CDR3 coding DNA: TGCAGCGTTGACCTTTCACCGGGGGGCTACGAGCAGTACTTC. This chain uses TRBV29-1 with TRBJ2-7; 7 bases are shared with TRBD2. Germline V gene sequence: CDR1 SQVTM, CDR2 ANQGSEA. V lost 3 bases, J lost 3 bases, and 8 bases stayed unmatched. This CDR3 contains 14 residues.

Regarding this clone: This same CDR3 is encoded by further DNA sequences in the sample. The chain carries TRBV6-5 and TRBJ1-1, with D possibly being TRBD1 (5 bases). This CDR3 has 13 residues. Germline CDR1 and CDR2: MNHEY and SVGAGI. V shed 3 bases and J shed 3 bases, with 8 bases lying between them. For the CDR3, the DNA is TGTGCCAGCAGTTATGGAGGGGACACTGAAGCTTTCTTT. Protein: CASSYGGDTEAFF.

In DNA, the CDR3 is TGTGCCAGCAGTCCCGGGACAGGGGGTTCACCCCTCCACTTT. This translates into CASSPGTGGSPLHF. The V gene is TRBV2, the J gene TRBJ1-6; 11 bases are shared with TRBD1. The CDR3 has 14 residues. Germline trimming cut 5 bases from V and 9 bases from J; bases unmatched to any gene: 3. CDR1 and CDR2 (germline): SNHLY, FYNNEI.

This clone was seen a few times. The chain employs TRBV4-1 and TRBJ2-3; no reliable D call. Germline lookup yields CDR1 MGHRA and CDR2 YSYEKL. The CDR3 is 13 amino acids. V lost 0 bases and J lost 11, with 12 bases in between. As DNA, the CDR3 is TGCGCCAGCAGCCAAGAGGGCTCGCGTGGGCAGTATTTT. Its translation: CASSQEGSRGQYF.

This clone was observed a handful of times. The sample holds other DNA sequences that translate to the same CDR3. The chain joins TRBV20-1 to TRBJ2-7; 7 positions match TRBD1. Germline V CDR1 and CDR2: DFQATT, SNEGSKA (reference sequence). After removal of 6 bases from V and 3 bases from J, the junction contained 2 bases not matched to a gene. The CDR3 has 11 residues. DNA of the CDR3: TGCAGTGCCAGGGACAGCTACGAGCAGTACTTC. It encodes CSARDSYEQYF.

V is TRBV6-5 and J is TRBJ2-3; 7 positions match TRBD1. This CDR3 comprises 15 residues. The V gene end was trimmed by 10 bases and the J gene end by 3 bases; junction bases not matched to a gene: 13. Germline assignment: CDR1 MNHEY and CDR2 SVGAGI. CDR3 in amino acids: CATNRGNMGTDTQYF. The DNA for the CDR3 is TGTGCCACCAACAGGGGTAATATGGGGACAGATACGCAGTATTTT.

This chain joins TRBV9 and TRBJ1-2; D unresolved. Looked up from germline, CDR1 is SGDLS and CDR2 is YYNGEE. This CDR3 contains 16 residues. V shed 3 bases and J shed 2 bases, with 17 bases lying between them. The CDR3, as DNA: TGTGCCAGCAGCGACCTCCGGACGGGAGAAAACTATGGCTACACCTTC. It specifies CASSDLRTGENYGYTF.

The chain uses TRBV6-5 and TRBJ2-7, with TRBD1 as a possible D gene (6 bases). This CDR3 is built from 15 residues. The ends were cut back, 2 bases at V and 0 bases at J, with 11 bases in the middle. Per the germline V gene, CDR1 is MNHEY and CDR2 is SVGAGI. CDR3 DNA sequence: TGTGCCAGCAGTTACAGCGGACAGAGCTCCTACGAGCAGTACTTC. It yields the protein CASSYSGQSSYEQYF.

The gene calls are TRBV5-1 and TRBJ1-1; no definite D call. Trimming took 5 bases from V and 4 from J, leaving 12 bases between them. This CDR3 comprises 13 residues. In germline, CDR1 is SGHRS, CDR2 YFSETQ. CDR3: CASSPLVFTEAFF. The CDR3 DNA follows: TGCGCCAGCAGTCCCTTAGTGTTCACTGAAGCTTTCTTT.

Written as DNA, the CDR3 is TGTGCCAGCAGCTTAAGTACGGGTAACGACTATGGCTACACCTTC. It translates to CASSLSTGNDYGYTF. The chain is built from TRBV7-2 and TRBJ1-2; no reliable D call. The V end lost 2 bases, the J end lost 3 bases, and 13 bases lay between the germline ends. The CDR3 is made up of 15 amino acids. Germline V lookup: CDR1 SGHTA, CDR2 FQGNSA. Drawing the rest from reference TRBV7-2 and TRBJ1-2, the complete variable domain is GAGVSQSPSNKVTEKGKDVELRCDPISGHTALYWYRQSLGQGLEFLIYFQGNSAPDKSGLPSDRFSAERTGGSVSTLTIQRTQQEDSAVYLCASSLSTGNDYGYTFGSGTRLTVV.

This sequence joins TRBV5-1 and TRBJ2-5, with D maybe TRBD1 (5 bases). CDR3 length: 14 amino acids. V was cut by 0 bases and J by 3 bases, with 9 bases left in between. Germline assignment: CDR1 SGHRS and CDR2 YFSETQ. The CDR3 loop is CASSLEGSKETQYF. The CDR3 DNA reads as TGCGCCAGCAGCTTGGAGGGGTCGAAAGAGACCCAGTACTTC.

J is TRBJ1-4 and V is TRBV5-1; 9 bases map to TRBD1. V dropped 3 bases and J dropped 0; count of bases not matched to a gene: 12. Germline loops: CDR1 SGHRS, CDR2 YFSETQ. The CDR3 is made up of 19 amino acids. The CDR3 loop reads CASSSRRDRDLSTNEKLFF. The CDR3, as DNA: TGCGCCAGCAGCTCGCGGCGGGACAGGGACCTTTCAACTAATGAAAAACTGTTTTTT.

The chain uses TRBV6-1 and TRBJ2-7, with 7 positions matching TRBD2. The ends lost 6 bases at V and 4 bases at J; junction bases unmatched: 12. The CDR3 length is 15 residues. CDR1 and CDR2 from the germline V gene are MNHNS and SASEGT. The CDR3 here is CASRLSGSGRYEQYV. The CDR3 DNA is TGTGCCAGCAGACTTAGCGGGTCCGGGCGGTACGAGCAGTACGTC.

V gene TRBV5-1 combines with J gene TRBJ2-7, with 8 bases aligning to TRBD2. Germline V gene lookup returns CDR1 SGHRS and CDR2 YFSETQ. The V segment lost 4 bases and the J segment 9 bases; nucleotides outside the gene matches: 6. CDR3 length: 12 amino acids. The CDR3 loop reads CASSREGGLQYV. CDR3 nucleotide sequence: TGCGCCAGCAGCCGGGAGGGAGGGTTGCAGTACGTC.

The rearrangement uses TRBV15 and TRBJ2-7; 9 bases match TRBD1. In germline, CDR1 is LNHNV, CDR2 YYDKDF (reference sequence). The junction had 5 bases not matched to a gene; V was cut back by 4 bases and J by 1 base. The length of the CDR3 is 15 residues. The CDR3 region has the DNA TGTGCCACCAGCATAACAGGGGGCTATTCCTACGAGCAGTACTTC. As protein: CATSITGGYSYEQYF.